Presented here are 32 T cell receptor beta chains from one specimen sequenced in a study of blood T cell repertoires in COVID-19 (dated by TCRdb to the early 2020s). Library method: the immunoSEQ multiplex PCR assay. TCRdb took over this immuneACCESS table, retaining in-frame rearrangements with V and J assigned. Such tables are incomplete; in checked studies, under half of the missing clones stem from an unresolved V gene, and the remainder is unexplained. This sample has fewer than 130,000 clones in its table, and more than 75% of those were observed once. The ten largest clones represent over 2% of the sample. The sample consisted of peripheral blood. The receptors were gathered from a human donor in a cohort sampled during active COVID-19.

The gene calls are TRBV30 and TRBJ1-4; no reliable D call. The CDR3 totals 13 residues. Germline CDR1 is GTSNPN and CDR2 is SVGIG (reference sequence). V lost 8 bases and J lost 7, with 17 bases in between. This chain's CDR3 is CAGQSFFGEKLFF. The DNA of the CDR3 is TGTGCCGGTCAATCCTTTTTCGGTGAAAAACTGTTTTTT.

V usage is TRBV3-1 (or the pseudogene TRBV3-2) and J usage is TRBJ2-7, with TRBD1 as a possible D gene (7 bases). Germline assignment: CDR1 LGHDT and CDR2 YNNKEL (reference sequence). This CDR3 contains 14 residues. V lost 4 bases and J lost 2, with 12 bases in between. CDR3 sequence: CASSRGDRPYEQYF. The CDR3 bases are TGTGCCAGCAGCCGGGGGGACAGACCCTACGAGCAGTACTTC.

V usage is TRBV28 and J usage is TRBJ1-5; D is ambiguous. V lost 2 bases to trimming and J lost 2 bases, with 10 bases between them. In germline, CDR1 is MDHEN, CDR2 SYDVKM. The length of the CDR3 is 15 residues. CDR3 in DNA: TGTGCCAGCAGTTTAGCGGGGAAGGGCAATCAGCCCCAGCATTTT. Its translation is CASSLAGKGNQPQHF. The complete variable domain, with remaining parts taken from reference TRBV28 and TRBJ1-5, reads DVKVTQSSRYLVKRTGEKVFLECVQDMDHENMFWYRQDPGLGLRLIYFSYDVKMKEKGDIPEGYSVSREKKERFSLILESASTNQTSMYLCASSLAGKGNQPQHFGDGTRLSIL.

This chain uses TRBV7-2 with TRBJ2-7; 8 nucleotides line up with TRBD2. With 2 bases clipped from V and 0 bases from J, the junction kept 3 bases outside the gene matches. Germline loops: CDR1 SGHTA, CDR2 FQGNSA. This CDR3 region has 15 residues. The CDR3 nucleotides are TGTGCCAGCAGCTTAAGGGCGGGGGGCTCCTACGAGCAGTACTTC. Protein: CASSLRAGGSYEQYF.

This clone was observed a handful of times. CDR3 sequence (DNA): TGTGCCAGCAGGGGGACAGATGATGGCTACACCTTC. Protein product: CASRGTDDGYTF. The rearrangement joins TRBV11-2 to TRBJ1-2; 7 bases are shared with TRBD1. In germline, CDR1 is SGHAT, CDR2 FQNNGV. Germline trimming cut 6 bases from V and 6 bases from J; bases unmatched to any gene: 4. The CDR3 is 12 residues long.

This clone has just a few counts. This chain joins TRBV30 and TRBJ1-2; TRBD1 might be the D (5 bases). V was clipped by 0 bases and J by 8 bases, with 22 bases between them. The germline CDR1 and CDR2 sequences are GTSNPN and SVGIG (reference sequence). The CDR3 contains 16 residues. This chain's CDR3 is CAWSVPPPDSYGGYTF. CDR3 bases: TGTGCCTGGAGTGTACCCCCTCCAGACAGTTATGGAGGCTACACCTTC.

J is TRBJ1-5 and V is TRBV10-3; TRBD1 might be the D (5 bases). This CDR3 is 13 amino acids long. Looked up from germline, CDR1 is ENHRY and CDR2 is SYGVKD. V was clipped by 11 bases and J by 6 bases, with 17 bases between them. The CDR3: CASGPPGVQPQHF. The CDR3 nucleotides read TGTGCCTCGGGACCCCCGGGGGTTCAGCCCCAGCATTTT.

The CDR3 region has the DNA TGTGCCAGCAGCCAAGTCCTAGCGGGAGGTCAAACAGATACGCAGTATTTT. Its translation is CASSQVLAGGQTDTQYF. This sequence joins TRBV3-1 (or the pseudogene TRBV3-2) and TRBJ2-3, with 11 positions matching TRBD2. V lost 1 base to trimming and J lost 3 bases; unmatched junction nucleotides: 6. The CDR3 runs 17 residues. Germline lookup yields CDR1 LGHDT and CDR2 YNNKEL (reference sequence).

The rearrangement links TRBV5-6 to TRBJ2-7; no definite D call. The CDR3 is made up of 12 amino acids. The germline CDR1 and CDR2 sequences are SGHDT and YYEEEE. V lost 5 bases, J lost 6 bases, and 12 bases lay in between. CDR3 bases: TGTGCCAGCAGTTCGGTCGGTTCCGAGCAGTACTTC. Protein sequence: CASSSVGSEQYF.

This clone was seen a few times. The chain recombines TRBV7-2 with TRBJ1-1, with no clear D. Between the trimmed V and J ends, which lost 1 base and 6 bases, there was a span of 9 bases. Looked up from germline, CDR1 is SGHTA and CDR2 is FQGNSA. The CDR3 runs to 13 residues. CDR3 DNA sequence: TGTGCCAGCAGCTTAGAGCGCGGCGCTGAAGCTTTCTTT. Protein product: CASSLERGAEAFF.

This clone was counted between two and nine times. The CDR3 spells CASALGQGVFHQPQHF. The CDR3 coding sequence is TGTGCTAGTGCTCTCGGGCAGGGGGTTTTTCATCAGCCCCAGCATTTT. The V call is TRBV12-5, the J call TRBJ1-5; 7 bases map to TRBD1. Trimming cost V 7 bases and J 5 bases; bases outside gene matches: 14. The germline CDR1 and CDR2 sequences are LGHNT and FRNRAP. The CDR3 runs to 16 residues.

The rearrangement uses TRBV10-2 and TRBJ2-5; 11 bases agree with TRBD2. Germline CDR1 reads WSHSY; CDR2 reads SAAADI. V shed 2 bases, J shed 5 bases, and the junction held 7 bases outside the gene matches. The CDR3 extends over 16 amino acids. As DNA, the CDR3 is TGCGCCAGCAGTGAGAGTAGCGGGGGGGCGTGGGAGACCCAGTACTTC. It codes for CASSESSGGAWETQYF.

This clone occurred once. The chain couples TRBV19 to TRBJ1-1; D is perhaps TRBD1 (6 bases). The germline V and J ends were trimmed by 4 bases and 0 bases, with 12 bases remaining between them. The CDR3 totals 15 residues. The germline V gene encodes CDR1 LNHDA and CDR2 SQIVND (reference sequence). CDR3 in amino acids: CASSSGTNLNTEAFF. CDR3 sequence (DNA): TGTGCCAGTAGTAGTGGGACAAATCTGAACACTGAAGCTTTCTTT.

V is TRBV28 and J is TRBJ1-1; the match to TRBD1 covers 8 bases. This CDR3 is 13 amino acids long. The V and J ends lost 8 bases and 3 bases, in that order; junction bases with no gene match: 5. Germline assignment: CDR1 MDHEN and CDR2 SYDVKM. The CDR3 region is CASYRGGHTEAFF. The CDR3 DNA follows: TGTGCCAGCTACAGGGGGGGGCACACTGAAGCTTTCTTT.

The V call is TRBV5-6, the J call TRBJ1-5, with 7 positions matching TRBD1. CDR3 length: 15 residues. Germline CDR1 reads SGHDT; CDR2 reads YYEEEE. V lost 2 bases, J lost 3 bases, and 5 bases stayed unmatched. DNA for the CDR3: TGTGCCAGCAGCTTAAGACAGGGCCCCAATCAGCCCCAGCATTTT. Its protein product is CASSLRQGPNQPQHF.

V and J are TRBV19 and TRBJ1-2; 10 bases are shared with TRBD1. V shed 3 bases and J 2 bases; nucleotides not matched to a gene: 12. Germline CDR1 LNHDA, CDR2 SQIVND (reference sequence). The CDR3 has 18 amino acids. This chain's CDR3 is CASSIILRLGQGNYGYTF. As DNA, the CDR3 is TGTGCCAGTAGTATCATCCTCCGGTTGGGACAGGGGAACTATGGCTACACCTTC. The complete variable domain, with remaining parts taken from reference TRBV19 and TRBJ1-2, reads DGGITQSPKYLFRKEGQNVTLSCEQNLNHDAMYWYRQDPGQGLRLIYYSQIVNDFQKGDIAEGYSVSREKKESFPLTVTSAQKNPTAFYLCASSIILRLGQGNYGYTFGSGTRLTVV.

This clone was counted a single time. CDR3 in DNA: TGTGCCAGCAGCTCGAACCCAGGAGGGCCGGGGGAGACCCAGTACTTC. This translates into CASSSNPGGPGETQYF. The chain couples TRBV11-2 to TRBJ2-5; maybe TRBD2 (6 bases). The CDR3 totals 16 residues. Germline CDR1 is SGHAT and CDR2 is FQNNGV. The germline V and J ends were trimmed by 4 bases and 5 bases, with 20 bases remaining between them.

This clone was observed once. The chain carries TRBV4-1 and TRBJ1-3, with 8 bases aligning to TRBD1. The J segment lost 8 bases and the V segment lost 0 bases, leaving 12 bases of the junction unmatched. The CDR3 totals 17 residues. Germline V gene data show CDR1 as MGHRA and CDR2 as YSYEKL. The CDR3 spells CASSQDVRTGTSDTIYF. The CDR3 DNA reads TGCGCCAGCAGCCAAGACGTAAGGACAGGGACGTCAGACACCATATATTTT.

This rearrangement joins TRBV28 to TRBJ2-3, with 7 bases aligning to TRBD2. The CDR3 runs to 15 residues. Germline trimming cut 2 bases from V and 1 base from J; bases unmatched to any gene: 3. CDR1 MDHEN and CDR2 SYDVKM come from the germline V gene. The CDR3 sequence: CASSLMGGGTDTQYF. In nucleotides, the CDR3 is TGTGCCAGCAGTTTAATGGGGGGGGGCACAGATACGCAGTATTTT.

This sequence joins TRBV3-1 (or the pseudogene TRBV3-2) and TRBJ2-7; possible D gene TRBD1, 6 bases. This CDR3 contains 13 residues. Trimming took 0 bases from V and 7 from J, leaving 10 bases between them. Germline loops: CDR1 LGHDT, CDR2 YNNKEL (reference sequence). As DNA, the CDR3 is TGTGCCAGCAGCCAAGACATTAGGGGGGAGCAGTACTTC. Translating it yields CASSQDIRGEQYF.

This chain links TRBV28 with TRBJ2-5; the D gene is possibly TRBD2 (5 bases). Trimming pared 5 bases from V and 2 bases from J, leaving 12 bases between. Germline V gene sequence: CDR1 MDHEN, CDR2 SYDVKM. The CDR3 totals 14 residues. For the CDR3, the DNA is TGTGCCAGCAGTCTCACCCCGGGACAAGAGACCCAGTACTTC. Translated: CASSLTPGQETQYF.

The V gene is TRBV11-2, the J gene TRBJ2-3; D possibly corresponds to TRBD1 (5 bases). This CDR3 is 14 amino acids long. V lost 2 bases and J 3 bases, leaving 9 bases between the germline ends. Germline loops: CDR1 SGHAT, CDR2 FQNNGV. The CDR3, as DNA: TGTGCCAGCAGCTTATTCGACAGAACAGATACGCAGTATTTT. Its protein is CASSLFDRTDTQYF.

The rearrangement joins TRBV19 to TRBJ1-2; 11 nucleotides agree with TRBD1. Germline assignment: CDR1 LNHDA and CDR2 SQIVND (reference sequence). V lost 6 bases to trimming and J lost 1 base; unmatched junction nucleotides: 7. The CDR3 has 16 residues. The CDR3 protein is CASSLWGQGDNYGYTF. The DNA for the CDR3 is TGTGCCAGTAGCCTCTGGGGACAGGGGGATAACTATGGCTACACCTTC. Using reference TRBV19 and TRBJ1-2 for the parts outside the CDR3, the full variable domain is DGGITQSPKYLFRKEGQNVTLSCEQNLNHDAMYWYRQDPGQGLRLIYYSQIVNDFQKGDIAEGYSVSREKKESFPLTVTSAQKNPTAFYLCASSLWGQGDNYGYTFGSGTRLTVV.

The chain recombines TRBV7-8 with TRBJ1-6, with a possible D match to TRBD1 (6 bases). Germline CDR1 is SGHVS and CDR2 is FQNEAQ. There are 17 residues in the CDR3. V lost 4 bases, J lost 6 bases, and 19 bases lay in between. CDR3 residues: CASSSKWAGDSNSPLHF. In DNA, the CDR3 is TGTGCCAGCAGCTCCAAGTGGGCAGGGGATTCTAATTCACCCCTCCACTTT.

CDR3: CASSPDGNSYNEQFF. DNA for the CDR3: TGTGCCAGCAGTCCCGACGGGAACTCCTACAATGAGCAGTTCTTC. This chain uses TRBV9 with TRBJ2-1; weak D call: TRBD2 (5 bases). V dropped 5 bases and J dropped 0 bases, with 12 bases sitting between them. Germline CDR1 is SGDLS and CDR2 is YYNGEE. The CDR3 consists of 15 residues.

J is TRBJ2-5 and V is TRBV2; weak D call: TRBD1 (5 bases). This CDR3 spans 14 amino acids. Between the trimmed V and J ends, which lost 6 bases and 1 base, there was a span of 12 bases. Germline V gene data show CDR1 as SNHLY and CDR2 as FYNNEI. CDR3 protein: CASRDQGPQETQYF. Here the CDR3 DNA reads TGTGCCAGCAGGGACCAGGGCCCCCAAGAGACCCAGTACTTC.

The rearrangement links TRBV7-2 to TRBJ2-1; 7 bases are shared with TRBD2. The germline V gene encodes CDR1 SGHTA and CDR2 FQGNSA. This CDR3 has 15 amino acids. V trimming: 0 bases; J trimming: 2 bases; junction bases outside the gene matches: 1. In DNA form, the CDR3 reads TGTGCCAGCAGCTTAGCTGGGACTACCTACAATGAGCAGTTCTTC. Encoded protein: CASSLAGTTYNEQFF.

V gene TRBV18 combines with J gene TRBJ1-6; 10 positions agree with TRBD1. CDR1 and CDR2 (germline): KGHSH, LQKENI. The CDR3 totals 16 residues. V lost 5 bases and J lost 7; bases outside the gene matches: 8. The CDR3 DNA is TGTGCCAGCTCATCGCTGACAGGGGGCCTAAATTCACCCCTCCACTTT. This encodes CASSSLTGGLNSPLHF.

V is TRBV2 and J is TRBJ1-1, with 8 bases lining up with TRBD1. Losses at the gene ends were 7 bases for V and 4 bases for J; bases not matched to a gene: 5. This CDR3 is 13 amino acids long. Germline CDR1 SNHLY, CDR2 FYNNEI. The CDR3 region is CASTWTGPTEAFF. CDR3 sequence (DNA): TGTGCCAGCACCTGGACAGGGCCCACTGAAGCTTTCTTT.

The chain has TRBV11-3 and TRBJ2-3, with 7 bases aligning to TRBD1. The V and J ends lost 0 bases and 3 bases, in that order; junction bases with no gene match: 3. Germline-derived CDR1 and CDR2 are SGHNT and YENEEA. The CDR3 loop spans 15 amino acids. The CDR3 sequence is CASSLDVTGTDTQYF. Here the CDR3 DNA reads TGTGCCAGCAGCTTAGATGTGACAGGGACAGATACGCAGTATTTT.

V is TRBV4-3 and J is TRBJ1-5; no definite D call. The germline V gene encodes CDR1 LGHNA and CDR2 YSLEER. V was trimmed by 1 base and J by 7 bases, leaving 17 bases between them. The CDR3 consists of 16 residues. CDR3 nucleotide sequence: TGCGCCAGCAGCCAAGTGTGGCTGGCTTCGGGGCAGCCCCAGCATTTT. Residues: CASSQVWLASGQPQHF.

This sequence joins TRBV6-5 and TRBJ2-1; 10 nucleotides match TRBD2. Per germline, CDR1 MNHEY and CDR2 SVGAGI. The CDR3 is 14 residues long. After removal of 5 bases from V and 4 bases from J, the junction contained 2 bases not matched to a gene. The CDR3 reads CASSLAGVYNEQFF. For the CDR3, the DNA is TGTGCCAGCAGTCTAGCGGGGGTGTACAATGAGCAGTTCTTC.